The clone carrying this T cell receptor beta chain came up many times. What it recognizes is unknown. The data derive from a study of Graves' ophthalmopathy and Graves' hyperthyroidism. Broader study findings: Forecasting of ophthalmopathy progression by the model achieved around 68% sensitivity and approximately 72% specificity. Blood samples also showed most expanded thyroid clonotypes exceeding 0.001 frequency.

There are 15 residues in the CDR3. With 0 bases removed from V and 4 bases from J, the gap between germline ends came to 9 bases. Germline loops: CDR1 LNHNV, CDR2 YYDKDF (reference sequence). Exclusion criteria comprised other autoimmune diseases, uncontrolled infections, pregnancy or lactation in patients. RNA transcripts served as template for amplifying TCR beta CDR3 sequences. An opening RT-PCR round employed HTBI primers and preceded a second-round multiplex PCR. TCRdb re-analysed the multiplex PCR reads in MiXCR, keeping a single row per CDR3 protein. The repertoire holds around 1.1 million distinct CDR3 sequences, with about 36% as singletons.

This receptor was obtained from an adult man with Graves' hyperthyroidism. The material sequenced was peripheral blood or thyroid tissue (not recorded which). The chain carries TRBV15 and TRBJ1-4; D not resolved. CDR3 sequence: CATSRDPVGNEKLFF. CDR3 DNA sequence: TGTGCCACCAGCAGAGATCCCGTTGGTAATGAAAAACTGTTTTTT.